This T cell receptor (beta chain) derives from a study of OX40 agonist ivuxolimab in advanced cancers. Study information: The patients received ivuxolimab by intravenous route every 2 weeks at 0.01 to 10 mg/kg.

Patients were excluded for autoimmune disease history or systemic immunosuppression. Patients had blood sampled at baseline and again on cycle 4 day 1 and cycle 7 day 1. Details on this clone: The antigen is unknown.

The CDR3 is 16 residues long. Germline assignment: CDR1 LGHNA and CDR2 YSLEER. V was shortened by 1 base and J by 3 bases, with 15 bases between the two germline ends. Sequenced by immunoSEQ multiplex PCR; TCRdb stores in-frame clones only, minus some. The repertoire includes tens of thousands of clones, 85% to 95% of them detected once, and roughly 15% sits in the top ten. Points from the study as a whole: The study found that CD8+ T cells averaged more expanded clones than CD4+.

V and J are TRBV4-3 and TRBJ1-1, with D possibly matching TRBD1 (6 bases). This TCR was sampled from an adult with an advanced solid tumor such as melanoma, head and neck, liver or kidney cancer. The material was CD4+ or CD8+ T cells sorted from blood, obtained in a trial of the OX40 agonist ivuxolimab. CDR3 DNA: TGCGCCAGCAGCCAAGTGCCGGGGGCGAGGGACACTGAAGCTTTCTTT. Its protein product is CASSQVPGARDTEAFF.